Each of the 15 T cell receptor beta chains below was sequenced from the same sample in a study of T cell clonotyping in hematopoietic cell transplantation. Only in-frame clones appear in the TCRdb table, and some are missing; sequencing was by immunoSEQ multiplex PCR. The table has tens of thousands of clones, 85% seen once. Specified time point: recipient sample about 28 days before transplant, after cytoreduction. The source material was peripheral blood mononuclear cells, sampled before stem cell transplant. All receptors derive from a man in his sixties with acute myeloid leukemia. Some clones in this sample may be carry-over from other donors' samples.

V is TRBV7-2 and J is TRBJ2-6; 8 bases map to TRBD2. Unmatched junction bases numbered 3, after V lost 4 bases and J lost 4 bases. Germline-derived CDR1 and CDR2 are SGHTA and FQGNSA. This CDR3 spans 15 amino acids. CDR3 in amino acids: CASSSREGGANVLTF. In DNA form, the CDR3 reads TGTGCCAGCAGCTCTCGGGAGGGAGGGGCCAACGTCCTGACTTTC. Using reference TRBV7-2 and TRBJ2-6 for the parts outside the CDR3, the full variable domain is GAGVSQSPSNKVTEKGKDVELRCDPISGHTALYWYRQSLGQGLEFLIYFQGNSAPDKSGLPSDRFSAERTGGSVSTLTIQRTQQEDSAVYLCASSSREGGANVLTFGAGSRLTVL.

This chain joins TRBV6-1 and TRBJ1-3; TRBD1 is a possible D gene (6 bases). The CDR3 sequence is 16 residues long. Looked up from germline, CDR1 is MNHNS and CDR2 is SASEGT. The V end was cut by 3 bases, the J end by 4 bases, with 16 bases between. CDR3 sequence (DNA): TGTGCCAGCAGTGACGGGGGGGGCAGGTGGGGAAACACCATATATTTT. Translated: CASSDGGGRWGNTIYF.

In its sample, this clone was seen a few times. The chain links TRBV5-1 to TRBJ1-6, with TRBD1 matching over 7 bases. The V gene's germline CDR1 is SGHRS and CDR2 YFSETQ. J was trimmed by 7 bases and V by 0 bases; bases with no gene match: 1. The CDR3 has 14 amino acids. CDR3: CASSLVTGNSPLHF. CDR3 bases: TGCGCCAGCAGCTTGGTGACAGGGAATTCACCCCTCCACTTT.

This sequence joins TRBV11-3 and TRBJ1-1; no definite D call. V shed 5 bases and J shed 2 bases, with 12 bases lying between them. The germline V gene has CDR1 SGHNT and CDR2 YENEEA. CDR3 length equals 14 residues. CDR3 sequence: CASSLVSVNTEAFF. CDR3 in DNA: TGTGCCAGCAGCCTAGTGTCTGTAAACACTGAAGCTTTCTTT. The variable domain in full, completed from reference TRBV11-3 and TRBJ1-1, reads EAGVVQSPRYKIIEKKQPVAFWCNPISGHNTLYWYLQNLGQGPELLIRYENEEAVDDSQLPKDRFSAERLKGVDSTLKIQPAELGDSAVYLCASSLVSVNTEAFFGQGTRLTVV.

The V and J genes are TRBV28 and TRBJ2-1; 8 bases map to TRBD2. Germline-derived CDR1 and CDR2 are MDHEN and SYDVKM. This CDR3 spans 16 amino acids. Trimming took 4 bases from V and 2 from J; bases not matched to a gene: 7. CDR3 nucleotide sequence: TGTGCCAGCAGTTCCCTAGCGGGTACAACCTACAATGAGCAGTTCTTC. It codes for CASSSLAGTTYNEQFF. The variable domain in full, with the rest retrieved from reference TRBV28 and TRBJ2-1, is DVKVTQSSRYLVKRTGEKVFLECVQDMDHENMFWYRQDPGLGLRLIYFSYDVKMKEKGDIPEGYSVSREKKERFSLILESASTNQTSMYLCASSSLAGTTYNEQFFGPGTRLTVL.

The rearrangement links TRBV20-1 to TRBJ2-7; D gene uncertain. This CDR3 comprises 11 residues. Germline V lookup: CDR1 DFQATT, CDR2 SNEGSKA (reference sequence). Trimming left V 3 bases short and J 5 bases short, with 8 bases between. CDR3 sequence (DNA): TGCAGTGCTAGGGCCAAAAACGAGCAGTACTTC. Translation gives CSARAKNEQYF.

The rearrangement links TRBV7-2 to TRBJ1-6; D is possibly TRBD1 (6 bases). Germline V gene sequence: CDR1 SGHTA, CDR2 FQGNSA. The CDR3 has 15 amino acids. Trimming took 0 bases from V and 12 from J, leaving 15 bases between them. The CDR3 spells CASSLAHGGQGPLHF. In DNA, the CDR3 is TGTGCCAGCAGCTTAGCCCACGGGGGGCAGGGACCCCTCCACTTT. The full variable domain, with the rest looked up from reference TRBV7-2 and TRBJ1-6, is GAGVSQSPSNKVTEKGKDVELRCDPISGHTALYWYRQSLGQGLEFLIYFQGNSAPDKSGLPSDRFSAERTGGSVSTLTIQRTQQEDSAVYLCASSLAHGGQGPLHFGNGTRLTVT.

This chain uses TRBV2 with TRBJ2-5; TRBD1 is a possible D gene (6 bases). The CDR3 is 13 amino acids. V was pared by 3 bases and J by 5 bases, with 10 bases between. From germline, CDR1 is SNHLY and CDR2 FYNNEI. The CDR3 reads CASSEERGETQYF. Here the CDR3 DNA reads TGTGCCAGCAGTGAGGAAAGGGGGGAGACCCAGTACTTC.

The chain links TRBV2 to TRBJ1-4, with D hard to call. This CDR3 comprises 17 residues. V shed 6 bases and J shed 1 base, with 18 bases lying between them. CDR1 SNHLY and CDR2 FYNNEI come from the germline V gene. CDR3 DNA: TGTGCCAGCAGGGTAAGAAGACGCGGTGGAACTAATGAAAAACTGTTTTTT. The encoded protein is CASRVRRRGGTNEKLFF.

The CDR3 loop reads CASSQEGATQETQYF. The CDR3 bases are TGCGCCAGCAGCCAAGAAGGCGCGACTCAAGAGACCCAGTACTTC. The gene calls are TRBV4-1 and TRBJ2-5; D is uncertain. Germline V gives CDR1 MGHRA, CDR2 YSYEKL. The CDR3 consists of 15 residues. Between the trimmed V and J ends, which lost 0 bases and 2 bases, there was a span of 10 bases.

This clone was seen a handful of times. The chain combines TRBV7-9 with TRBJ1-2, with 9 positions matching TRBD1. Germline assignment: CDR1 SEHNR and CDR2 FQNEAQ (reference sequence). This CDR3 contains 15 residues. Losses at the gene ends were 0 bases for V and 8 bases for J; bases not matched to a gene: 7. This chain's CDR3 is CASSLALSTGGGYTF. The DNA for the CDR3 is TGTGCCAGCAGCTTAGCGCTAAGCACAGGGGGCGGCTACACCTTC.

V and J are TRBV7-2 and TRBJ1-3; D gene ambiguous. With 4 bases removed from V and 0 bases from J, the gap between germline ends came to 7 bases. CDR3 length: 14 amino acids. In germline, CDR1 is SGHTA, CDR2 FQGNSA. The CDR3 region is CASSSSSSGNTIYF. CDR3 coding DNA: TGTGCCAGCAGCTCGTCGAGCTCTGGAAACACCATATATTTT.

This chain links TRBV5-5 with TRBJ1-6, with 9 nucleotides matching TRBD1. CDR1 and CDR2 (germline): SGHKS, YYEKEE (reference sequence). This CDR3 is built from 14 residues. After removal of 3 bases from V and 10 bases from J, the junction contained 5 bases not matched to a gene. The CDR3 protein is CASSSRDRDSPLHF. In DNA form, the CDR3 reads TGTGCCAGCAGCTCACGGGACAGGGACTCACCCCTCCACTTT.

V and J are TRBV19 and TRBJ1-6; D is uncertain. V was pared by 0 bases and J by 5 bases, with 8 bases between. Germline values: CDR1 LNHDA, CDR2 SQIVND (reference sequence). The CDR3 is made up of 15 amino acids. This CDR3 is CASSIDKFHNSPLHF. The CDR3 coding sequence is TGTGCCAGTAGTATAGACAAGTTCCATAATTCACCCCTCCACTTT.

This chain uses TRBV5-6 with TRBJ1-1, with D possibly being TRBD1 (5 bases). CDR1 and CDR2 from the germline V gene are SGHDT and YYEEEE. V lost 4 bases, J lost 2 bases, and 15 bases lay in between. The CDR3 has 15 residues. The CDR3 coding sequence is TGTGCCAGCAGCGAGCCCGGGACGCTTAACACTGAAGCTTTCTTT. This encodes CASSEPGTLNTEAFF.